This T cell receptor beta chain was observed in a study of T-cell memory formation after mild COVID-19. On this clonotype: What it binds is not known.

Barcoded TCR alpha and TCR beta cDNA libraries with UMIs came from 5'RACE using constant-segment primers. TCRdb reprocessed the 5' RACE reads via MiXCR and lists one record per CDR3 protein. The table has around 260,000 distinct CDR3 sequences, roughly 17% seen once. Overall study results and limits: Second-wave clones that peaked on day 37 lacked confirmed SARS-CoV-2 specificity. Contracting clones localized mainly to CM and EM when CD4+ and mainly to EMRA when CD8+. The study found balanced CD4/CD8 in clones contracting day 15 to 85 and a CD4+ lean in later expanders.

V shed 1 base and J shed 0 bases, with 9 bases lying between them. In germline, CDR1 is LGHDT, CDR2 YNNKEL (reference sequence). The CDR3 length is 16 residues. The sequence was obtained from a man aged 18 to 35 who had mild COVID-19 (a few samples of this study predate the infection). Cell type and time point are not known. This chain links TRBV3-1 with TRBJ2-2; TRBD2 might be the D (6 bases). The sequencing input was PBMCs or a T cell subset sorted from them (not recorded which). The DNA of the CDR3 is TGTGCCAGCAGCCAAGTGCGGGGAACGAACACCGGGGAGCTGTTTTTT. It specifies CASSQVRGTNTGELFF. Supplemented by reference TRBV3-1 and TRBJ2-2, the full variable domain reads DTAVSQTPKYLVTQMGNDKSIKCEQNLGHDTMYWYKQDSKKFLKIMFSYNNKELIINETVPNRFSPKSPDKAHLNLHINSLELGDSAVYFCASSQVRGTNTGELFFGEGSRLTVL.